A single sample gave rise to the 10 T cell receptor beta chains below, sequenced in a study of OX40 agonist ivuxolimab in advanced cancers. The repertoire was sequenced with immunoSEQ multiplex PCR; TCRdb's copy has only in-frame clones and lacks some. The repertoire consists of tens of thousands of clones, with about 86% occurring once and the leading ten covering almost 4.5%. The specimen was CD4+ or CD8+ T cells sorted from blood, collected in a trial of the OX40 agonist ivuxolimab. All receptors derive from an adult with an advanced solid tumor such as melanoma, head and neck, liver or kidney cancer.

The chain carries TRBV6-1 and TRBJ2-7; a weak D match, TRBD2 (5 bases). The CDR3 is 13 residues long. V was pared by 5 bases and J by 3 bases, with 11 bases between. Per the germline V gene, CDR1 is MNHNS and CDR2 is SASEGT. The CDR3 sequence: CASSRRDRYEQYF. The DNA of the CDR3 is TGTGCCAGCAGTAGACGGGATCGCTACGAGCAGTACTTC.

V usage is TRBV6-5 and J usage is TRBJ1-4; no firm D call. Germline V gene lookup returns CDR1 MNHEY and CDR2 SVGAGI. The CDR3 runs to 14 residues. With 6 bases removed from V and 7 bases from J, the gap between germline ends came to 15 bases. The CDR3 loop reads CASRLKGFGEKLFF. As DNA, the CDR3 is TGTGCCAGCAGGCTGAAGGGCTTCGGTGAAAAACTGTTTTTT.

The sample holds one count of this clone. The CDR3 reads CASSSPGQGGNTEAFF. CDR3 bases: TGTGCCAGCTCAAGTCCGGGACAGGGGGGGAACACTGAAGCTTTCTTT. The chain recombines TRBV18 with TRBJ1-1; 11 bases line up with TRBD1. The ends lost 5 bases at V and 1 base at J; junction bases unmatched: 6. The CDR3 consists of 16 residues. Germline V gene lookup returns CDR1 KGHSH and CDR2 LQKENI.

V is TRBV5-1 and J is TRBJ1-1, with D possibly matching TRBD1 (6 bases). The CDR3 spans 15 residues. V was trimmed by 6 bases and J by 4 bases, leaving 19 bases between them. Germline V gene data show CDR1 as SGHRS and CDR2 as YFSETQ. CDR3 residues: CASTIDGGLGTEAFF. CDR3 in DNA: TGCGCCAGCACAATCGACGGGGGGCTGGGCACTGAAGCTTTCTTT.

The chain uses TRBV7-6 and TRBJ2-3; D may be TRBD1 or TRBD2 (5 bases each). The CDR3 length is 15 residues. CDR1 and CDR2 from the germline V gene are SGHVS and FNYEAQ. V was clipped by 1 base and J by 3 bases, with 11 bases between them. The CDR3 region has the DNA TGTGCCAGCAGCTTAGGTTTTGGGGGTACAGATACGCAGTATTTT. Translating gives CASSLGFGGTDTQYF. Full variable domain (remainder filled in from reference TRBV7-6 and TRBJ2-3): GAGVSQSPRYKVTKRGQDVALRCDPISGHVSLYWYRQALGQGPEFLTYFNYEAQQDKSGLPNDRFSAERPEGSISTLTIQRTEQRDSAMYRCASSLGFGGTDTQYFGPGTRLTVL.

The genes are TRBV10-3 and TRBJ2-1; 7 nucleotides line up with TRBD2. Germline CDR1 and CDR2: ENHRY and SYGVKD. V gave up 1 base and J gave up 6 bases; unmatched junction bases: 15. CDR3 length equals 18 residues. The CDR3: CAISEFAPTWEGGNEQFF. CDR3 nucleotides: TGTGCCATCAGTGAGTTCGCTCCGACTTGGGAGGGAGGCAATGAGCAGTTCTTC.

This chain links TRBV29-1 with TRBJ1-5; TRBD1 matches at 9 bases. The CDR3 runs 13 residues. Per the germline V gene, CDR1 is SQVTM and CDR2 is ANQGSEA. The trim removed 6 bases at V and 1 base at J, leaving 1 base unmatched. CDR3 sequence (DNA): TGCAGCGTCGGGACAGGGAGCAATCAGCCCCAGCATTTT. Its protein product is CSVGTGSNQPQHF. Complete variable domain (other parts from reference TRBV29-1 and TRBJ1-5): SAVISQKPSRDICQRGTSLTIQCQVDSQVTMMFWYRQQPGQSLTLIATANQGSEATYESGFVIDKFPISRPNLTFSTLTVSNMSPEDSSIYLCSVGTGSNQPQHFGDGTRLSIL.

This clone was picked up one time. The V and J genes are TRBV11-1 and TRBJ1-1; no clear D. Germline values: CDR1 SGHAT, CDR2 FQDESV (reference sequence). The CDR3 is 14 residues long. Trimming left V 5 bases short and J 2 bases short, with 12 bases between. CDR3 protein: CASSPRLVNTEAFF. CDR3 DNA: TGTGCCAGCAGCCCCCGACTCGTAAACACTGAAGCTTTCTTT.

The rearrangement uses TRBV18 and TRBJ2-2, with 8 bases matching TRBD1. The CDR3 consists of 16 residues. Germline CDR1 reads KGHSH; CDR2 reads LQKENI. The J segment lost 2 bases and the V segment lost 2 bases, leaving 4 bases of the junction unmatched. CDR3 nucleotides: TGTGCCAGCTCACCAATGCAGGGGGCAAACACCGGGGAGCTGTTTTTT. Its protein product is CASSPMQGANTGELFF. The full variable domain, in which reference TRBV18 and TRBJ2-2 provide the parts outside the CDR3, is NAGVMQNPRHLVRRRGQEARLRCSPMKGHSHVYWYRQLPEEGLKFMVYLQKENIIDESGMPKERFSAEFPKEGPSILRIQQVVRGDSAAYFCASSPMQGANTGELFFGEGSRLTVL.

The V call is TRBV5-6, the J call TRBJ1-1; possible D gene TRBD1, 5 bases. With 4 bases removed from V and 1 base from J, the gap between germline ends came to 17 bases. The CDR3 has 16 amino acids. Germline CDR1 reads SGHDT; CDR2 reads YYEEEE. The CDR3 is CASSLLGGRANTEAFF. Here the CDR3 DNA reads TGTGCCAGCAGCCTCCTTGGGGGGAGGGCGAACACTGAAGCTTTCTTT.